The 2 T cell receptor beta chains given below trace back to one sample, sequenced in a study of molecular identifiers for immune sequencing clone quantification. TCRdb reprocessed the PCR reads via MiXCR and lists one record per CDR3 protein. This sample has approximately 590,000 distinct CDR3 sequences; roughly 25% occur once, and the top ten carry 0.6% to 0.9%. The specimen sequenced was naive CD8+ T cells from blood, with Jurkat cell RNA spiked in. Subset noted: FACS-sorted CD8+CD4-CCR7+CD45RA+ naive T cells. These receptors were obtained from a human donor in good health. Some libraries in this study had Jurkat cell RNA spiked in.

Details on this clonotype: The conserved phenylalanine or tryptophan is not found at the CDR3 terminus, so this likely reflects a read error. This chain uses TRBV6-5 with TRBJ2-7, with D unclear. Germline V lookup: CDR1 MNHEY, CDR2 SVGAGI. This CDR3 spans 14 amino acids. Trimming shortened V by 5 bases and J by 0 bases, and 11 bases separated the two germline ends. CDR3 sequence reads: CASSPTGLSYEQYI. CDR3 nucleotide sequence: TGTGCCAGCAGTCCAACGGGTCTCTCCTACGAGCAGTACATC.

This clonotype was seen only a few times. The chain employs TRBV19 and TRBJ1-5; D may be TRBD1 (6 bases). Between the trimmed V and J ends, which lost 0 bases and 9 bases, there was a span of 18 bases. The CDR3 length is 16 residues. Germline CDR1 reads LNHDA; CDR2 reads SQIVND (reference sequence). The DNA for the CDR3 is TGTGCCAGTAGTATAGAGGCGGTATGGGGGGCACGGCCCCAGCATTTT. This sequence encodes CASSIEAVWGARPQHF.